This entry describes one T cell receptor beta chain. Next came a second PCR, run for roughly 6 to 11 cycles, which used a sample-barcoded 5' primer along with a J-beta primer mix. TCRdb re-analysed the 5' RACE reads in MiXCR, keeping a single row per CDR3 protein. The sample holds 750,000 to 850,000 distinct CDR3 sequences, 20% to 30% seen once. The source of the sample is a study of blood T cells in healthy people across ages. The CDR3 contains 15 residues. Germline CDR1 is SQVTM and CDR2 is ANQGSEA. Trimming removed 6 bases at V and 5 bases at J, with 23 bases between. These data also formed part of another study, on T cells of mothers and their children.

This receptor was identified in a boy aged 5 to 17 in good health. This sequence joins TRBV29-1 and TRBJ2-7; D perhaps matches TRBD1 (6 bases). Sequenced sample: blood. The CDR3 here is CSVGDWGHGVDEQYF. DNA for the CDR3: TGCAGCGTGGGCGATTGGGGGCATGGAGTTGACGAGCAGTACTTC.